This is a list of T cell receptor beta chains from one sample in a study of blood T cell repertoires in COVID-19. Data came from immunoSEQ multiplex PCR; TCRdb stores just in-frame clones and leaves some out. The data hold some 22,000 clones, with roughly 83% observed a single time. Specimen: peripheral blood. The source is a human donor with active COVID-19. The donor label of this sample is uncertain. Each CDR3 is given with its conserved first and last residue. The order of the fields is clone size, D gene, V gene, J gene, CDR3 protein, CDR3 DNA. D genes are given only for firm matches. The size field is filled for only some rows; it gives once, few, many or a size class.

clone_size: .
d_call: .
v_call: TRBV4-3
j_call: TRBJ2-2
cdr3_aa: CASSAGSSANTGELFF
cdr3_nt: TGCGCCAGCAGCGCAGGCAGTTCGGCGAACACCGGGGAGCTGTTTTTT

clone_size: few
d_call: .
v_call: TRBV28
j_call: TRBJ1-1
cdr3_aa: CASSLSGEPPEAFF
cdr3_nt: TGTGCCAGCAGTTTATCAGGGGAACCTCCTGAAGCTTTCTTT

clone_size: few
d_call: .
v_call: TRBV9
j_call: TRBJ1-2
cdr3_aa: CASSAESRGYTF
cdr3_nt: TGTGCCAGCAGCGCAGAATCGAGGGGCTACACCTTC

clone_size: .
d_call: .
v_call: TRBV20-1
j_call: TRBJ2-7
cdr3_aa: CSATSGHEQYF
cdr3_nt: TGCAGTGCTACAAGCGGCCACGAGCAGTACTTC

clone_size: .
d_call: .
v_call: TRBV9
j_call: TRBJ1-3
cdr3_aa: CASSVGGYSGNTIYF
cdr3_nt: TGTGCCAGCAGCGTAGGGGGCTACTCTGGAAACACCATATATTTT

clone_size: .
d_call: .
v_call: TRBV7-9
j_call: TRBJ2-7
cdr3_aa: CASSRAGGSIDEQYF
cdr3_nt: TGTGCCAGCAGCCGCGCTGGGGGGTCGATCGACGAGCAGTACTTC

clone_size: .
d_call: .
v_call: TRBV5-1
j_call: TRBJ1-1
cdr3_aa: CASSSSVSDTEAFF
cdr3_nt: TGCGCCAGCAGCTCATCGGTGAGCGACACTGAAGCTTTCTTT

clone_size: .
d_call: TRBD2
v_call: TRBV9
j_call: TRBJ2-2
cdr3_aa: CASSPRGLAGELFF
cdr3_nt: TGTGCCAGCAGCCCGAGGGGACTAGCCGGGGAGCTGTTTTTT

clone_size: .
d_call: .
v_call: TRBV2
j_call: TRBJ2-1
cdr3_aa: CASSETSSGEQFF
cdr3_nt: TGTGCCAGCAGTGAAACTAGTTCTGGTGAGCAGTTCTTC

clone_size: .
d_call: .
v_call: TRBV12-2
j_call: TRBJ2-3
cdr3_aa: CASRLETGTEATDTQYF
cdr3_nt: TGTGCAAGTCGCTTAGAGACCGGGACAGAGGCCACAGATACGCAGTATTTT

clone_size: .
d_call: TRBD1
v_call: TRBV7-6
j_call: TRBJ1-4
cdr3_aa: CASSLGQGAWEKLFF
cdr3_nt: TGTGCCAGCAGCTTAGGGCAGGGGGCTTGGGAAAAACTGTTTTTT

clone_size: .
d_call: TRBD1
v_call: TRBV28
j_call: TRBJ1-2
cdr3_aa: CASYEGQVHYGYTF
cdr3_nt: TGTGCCAGCTACGAAGGACAGGTGCACTATGGCTACACCTTC

clone_size: once
d_call: TRBD1
v_call: TRBV2
j_call: TRBJ1-6
cdr3_aa: CASRDRGQANSPLHF
cdr3_nt: TGTGCCAGCAGGGACAGGGGACAAGCAAATTCACCCCTCCACTTT

clone_size: .
d_call: TRBD1
v_call: TRBV4-1
j_call: TRBJ1-2
cdr3_aa: CASSPRQGPSGYTF
cdr3_nt: TGCGCCAGCAGCCCCCGACAGGGACCAAGCGGCTACACCTTC

clone_size: once
d_call: .
v_call: TRBV7-2
j_call: TRBJ2-2
cdr3_aa: CASRPGDQHTGELFF
cdr3_nt: TGTGCCAGCAGGCCGGGGGACCAGCACACCGGGGAGCTGTTTTTT

clone_size: .
d_call: .
v_call: TRBV7-9
j_call: TRBJ2-7
cdr3_aa: CASSLGTTSYEQYF
cdr3_nt: TGTGCCAGCAGCTTGGGGACAACCTCCTACGAGCAGTACTTC

clone_size: few
d_call: TRBD2
v_call: TRBV24-1
j_call: TRBJ2-3
cdr3_aa: CATSDPTGLAGSADTQYF
cdr3_nt: TGTGCCACCAGTGACCCAACGGGACTAGCAGGGTCGGCAGATACGCAGTATTTT

clone_size: .
d_call: .
v_call: TRBV27
j_call: TRBJ1-5
cdr3_aa: CASSAATGPNQPQHF
cdr3_nt: TGTGCCAGCAGTGCCGCCACAGGGCCCAATCAGCCCCAGCATTTT

clone_size: .
d_call: TRBD2
v_call: TRBV10-3
j_call: TRBJ2-1
cdr3_aa: CASRLAGGPANEQFF
cdr3_nt: TGTGCCAGCCGACTAGCGGGAGGGCCAGCCAATGAGCAGTTCTTC

clone_size: .
d_call: TRBD2
v_call: TRBV6-4
j_call: TRBJ2-1
cdr3_aa: CASSALGTSGSYEQFF
cdr3_nt: TGTGCCAGCAGTGCTCTCGGGACTAGCGGGAGCTATGAGCAGTTCTTC

clone_size: few
d_call: TRBD1
v_call: TRBV4-2
j_call: TRBJ2-1
cdr3_aa: CASSQDGFWTGVVNEQFF
cdr3_nt: TGTGCCAGCAGCCAAGATGGGTTTTGGACAGGGGTGGTCAATGAGCAGTTCTTC

clone_size: .
d_call: TRBD1
v_call: TRBV29-1
j_call: TRBJ1-4
cdr3_aa: CSAGKGASEKLFF
cdr3_nt: TGCAGCGCCGGGAAGGGGGCGTCTGAAAAACTGTTTTTT

clone_size: few
d_call: .
v_call: TRBV5-1
j_call: TRBJ2-3
cdr3_aa: CASSFGGNTDTQYF
cdr3_nt: TGCGCCAGCAGCTTCGGCGGGAACACAGATACGCAGTATTTT

clone_size: .
d_call: .
v_call: TRBV5-8
j_call: TRBJ2-1
cdr3_aa: CASSLGYIHNEQFF
cdr3_nt: TGTGCCAGCAGCTTGGGTTATATCCACAATGAGCAGTTCTTC

clone_size: .
d_call: .
v_call: TRBV18
j_call: TRBJ1-1
cdr3_aa: CASSRGTTTEAFF
cdr3_nt: TGTGCCAGCTCCCGCGGGACGACGACTGAAGCTTTCTTT

clone_size: .
d_call: .
v_call: TRBV27
j_call: TRBJ2-7
cdr3_aa: CASSLSGGYYEQYF
cdr3_nt: TGTGCCAGCAGTTTATCTGGGGGGTACTACGAGCAGTACTTC

clone_size: .
d_call: .
v_call: TRBV29-1
j_call: TRBJ2-7
cdr3_aa: CSVKGDYTYEQYF
cdr3_nt: TGCAGCGTAAAGGGGGACTATACCTACGAGCAGTACTTC

clone_size: .
d_call: .
v_call: TRBV7-3
j_call: TRBJ2-2
cdr3_aa: CASKPPSAGELFF
cdr3_nt: TGTGCCAGCAAACCTCCCTCGGCCGGGGAGCTGTTTTTT

clone_size: .
d_call: TRBD1
v_call: TRBV3-1/TRBV3-2
j_call: TRBJ2-3
cdr3_aa: CASSQPGTGSTDTQYF
cdr3_nt: TGTGCCAGCAGCCAGCCAGGGACAGGGAGCACAGATACGCAGTATTTT

clone_size: .
d_call: TRBD1
v_call: TRBV10-3
j_call: TRBJ2-7
cdr3_aa: CAITPGNRDRGLRGEQYF
cdr3_nt: TGTGCCATCACCCCGGGGAACCGGGACAGGGGGCTTAGAGGCGAGCAGTACTTC

clone_size: .
d_call: .
v_call: TRBV5-4
j_call: TRBJ1-1
cdr3_aa: CASSLGGTGRDLGAFF
cdr3_nt: TGTGCCAGCAGCTTGGGGGGCACAGGGAGGGACCTGGGGGCTTTCTTT

clone_size: .
d_call: TRBD1
v_call: TRBV4-2
j_call: TRBJ2-7
cdr3_aa: CASSQNPTGSSYEQYF
cdr3_nt: TGTGCCAGCAGCCAAAACCCGACAGGGAGCTCCTACGAGCAGTACTTC

clone_size: .
d_call: TRBD1
v_call: TRBV19
j_call: TRBJ1-1
cdr3_aa: CASSKQGANTEAFF
cdr3_nt: TGTGCCAGTAGTAAACAGGGGGCGAACACTGAAGCTTTCTTT

clone_size: .
d_call: .
v_call: TRBV7-9
j_call: TRBJ1-4
cdr3_aa: CASSLAGGGNEKLFF
cdr3_nt: TGTGCCAGCAGCTTAGCAGGGGGTGGTAATGAAAAACTGTTTTTT

clone_size: .
d_call: .
v_call: TRBV6-4
j_call: TRBJ2-1
cdr3_aa: CASSEAPQNEQFF
cdr3_nt: TGTGCCAGCAGTGAAGCCCCGCAAAATGAGCAGTTCTTC

clone_size: .
d_call: TRBD1
v_call: TRBV9
j_call: TRBJ1-2
cdr3_aa: CASSVGDRDGYTF
cdr3_nt: TGTGCCAGCAGCGTAGGGGACAGGGATGGCTACACCTTC

clone_size: .
d_call: TRBD1
v_call: TRBV12-3/TRBV12-4
j_call: TRBJ1-3
cdr3_aa: CACRQGPGNTIYF
cdr3_nt: TGTGCCTGTCGACAGGGCCCAGGAAACACCATATATTTT

clone_size: .
d_call: TRBD2
v_call: TRBV29-1
j_call: TRBJ2-5
cdr3_aa: CSVEMRGEGETQYF
cdr3_nt: TGCAGCGTTGAGATGCGGGGGGAGGGGGAGACCCAGTACTTC

clone_size: .
d_call: TRBD2
v_call: TRBV11-3
j_call: TRBJ2-7
cdr3_aa: CASSSDGLAGGREQYF
cdr3_nt: TGTGCCAGCAGCTCAGACGGACTAGCGGGTGGTAGAGAGCAGTACTTC

clone_size: once
d_call: TRBD2
v_call: TRBV15
j_call: TRBJ2-3
cdr3_aa: CATSRDMGLAGGDTQYF
cdr3_nt: TGTGCCACCAGCAGAGATATGGGACTAGCCGGGGGGGATACGCAGTATTTT

clone_size: once
d_call: TRBD2
v_call: TRBV7-9
j_call: TRBJ2-6
cdr3_aa: CASSLFGRDQTGANVLTF
cdr3_nt: TGTGCCAGCAGCTTATTTGGGAGGGATCAAACTGGGGCCAACGTCCTGACTTTC

clone_size: .
d_call: .
v_call: TRBV19
j_call: TRBJ1-3
cdr3_aa: CATRVTGLLSGPSGNTIYF
cdr3_nt: TGTGCCACGAGGGTTACAGGGCTCTTGTCGGGTCCCTCTGGAAACACCATATATTTT

clone_size: .
d_call: TRBD2
v_call: TRBV5-1
j_call: TRBJ2-3
cdr3_aa: CASSLVAGRTDTQYF
cdr3_nt: TGCGCCAGCAGCTTAGTAGCGGGGCGCACAGATACGCAGTATTTT

clone_size: .
d_call: TRBD2
v_call: TRBV4-2
j_call: TRBJ2-5
cdr3_aa: CASSQDMLAGSGAQYF
cdr3_nt: TGTGCCAGCAGCCAAGATATGCTAGCGGGTTCGGGGGCCCAGTACTTC

clone_size: .
d_call: TRBD2
v_call: TRBV5-1
j_call: TRBJ2-2
cdr3_aa: CASSPGGGTGELFF
cdr3_nt: TGCGCCAGCAGCCCTGGCGGGGGCACCGGGGAGCTGTTTTTT

clone_size: .
d_call: TRBD2
v_call: TRBV2
j_call: TRBJ2-1
cdr3_aa: CASNAGLAGVHNEQFF
cdr3_nt: TGTGCCAGCAACGCCGGACTAGCGGGAGTACACAATGAGCAGTTCTTC

clone_size: .
d_call: .
v_call: TRBV7-9
j_call: TRBJ2-2
cdr3_aa: CASSPKQYGAYSGELFF
cdr3_nt: TGTGCCAGCAGCCCTAAGCAATATGGGGCGTATTCCGGGGAGCTGTTTTTT

clone_size: .
d_call: TRBD1
v_call: TRBV5-8
j_call: TRBJ1-1
cdr3_aa: CASRTGGITEAFF
cdr3_nt: TGTGCCAGCAGAACAGGGGGCATCACTGAAGCTTTCTTT

clone_size: .
d_call: .
v_call: TRBV6-6
j_call: TRBJ2-3
cdr3_aa: CAIQSGASTDTQYF
cdr3_nt: TGTGCCATCCAGAGCGGAGCGAGCACAGATACGCAGTATTTT

clone_size: .
d_call: .
v_call: TRBV20-1
j_call: TRBJ2-1
cdr3_aa: CSASPGSSYNEQFF
cdr3_nt: TGCAGTGCTAGTCCGGGAAGCTCCTACAATGAGCAGTTCTTC

clone_size: .
d_call: TRBD1
v_call: TRBV2
j_call: TRBJ1-2
cdr3_aa: CASGDRCHF
cdr3_nt: TGTGCCAGCGGGGACAGGTGTCATTTC

clone_size: once
d_call: TRBD1
v_call: TRBV9
j_call: TRBJ2-5
cdr3_aa: CASSVTGFGETQYF
cdr3_nt: TGTGCCAGCAGCGTGACAGGGTTTGGAGAGACCCAGTACTTC

clone_size: .
d_call: .
v_call: TRBV27
j_call: TRBJ1-2
cdr3_aa: CASSLVAAYGYTF
cdr3_nt: TGTGCCAGCAGTTTGGTGGCGGCCTATGGCTACACCTTC

clone_size: .
d_call: TRBD1
v_call: TRBV18
j_call: TRBJ1-2
cdr3_aa: CASSPDRDGGYTF
cdr3_nt: TGTGCCAGCTCCCCCGACAGGGACGGGGGCTACACCTTC

clone_size: .
d_call: TRBD1
v_call: TRBV27
j_call: TRBJ1-6
cdr3_aa: CASSPDRASDSPLHF
cdr3_nt: TGTGCCAGCAGTCCGGACAGGGCTTCGGATTCACCCCTCCACTTT